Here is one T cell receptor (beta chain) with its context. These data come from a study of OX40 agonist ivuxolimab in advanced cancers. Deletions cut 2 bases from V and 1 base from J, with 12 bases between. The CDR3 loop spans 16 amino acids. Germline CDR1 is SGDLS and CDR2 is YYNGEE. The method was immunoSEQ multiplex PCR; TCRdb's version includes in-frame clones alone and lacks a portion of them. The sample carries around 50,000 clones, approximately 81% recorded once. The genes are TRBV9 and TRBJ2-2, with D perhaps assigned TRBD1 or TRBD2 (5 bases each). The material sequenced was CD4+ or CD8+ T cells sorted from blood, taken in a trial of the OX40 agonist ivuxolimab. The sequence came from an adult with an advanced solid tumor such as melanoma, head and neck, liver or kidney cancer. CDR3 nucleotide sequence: TGTGCCAGCAGCGTCGGACAAGGGAGGAACACCGGGGAGCTGTTTTTT. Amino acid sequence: CASSVGQGRNTGELFF.